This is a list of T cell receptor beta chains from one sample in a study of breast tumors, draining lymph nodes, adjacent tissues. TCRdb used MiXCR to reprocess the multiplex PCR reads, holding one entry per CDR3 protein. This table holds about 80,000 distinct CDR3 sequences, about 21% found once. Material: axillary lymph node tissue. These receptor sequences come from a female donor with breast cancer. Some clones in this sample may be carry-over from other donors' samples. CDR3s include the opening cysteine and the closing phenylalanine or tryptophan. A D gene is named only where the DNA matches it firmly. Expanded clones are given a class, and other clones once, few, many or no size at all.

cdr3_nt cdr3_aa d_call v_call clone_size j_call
TGTGCCAGCAGTGAATTTGGGACGGGGAATTCACCCCTCCACTTT CASSEFGTGNSPLHF - TRBV25-1 many TRBJ1-6
TGTGCCAGGCGGATTTCTTTAGCCAAAAACATTCAGTACTTC CARRISLAKNIQYF - TRBV9 few TRBJ2-4
TGCGCCAGCAGCCCCGACAGGGCCTACTCTGGAAACACCATATATTTT CASSPDRAYSGNTIYF TRBD1 TRBV10-1 many TRBJ1-3
TGTGCCAGCGGGGAATACAGGGTCACAGATACGCAGTATTTT CASGEYRVTDTQYF - TRBV6-2/TRBV6-3 many TRBJ2-3
TGTGCCAGCAGCTTGGTGGCAGGGGGCGGCGAGCAGTACTTC CASSLVAGGGEQYF TRBD1 TRBV5-5 many TRBJ2-7
TGTGCCAGCAGTGAAAGGGGGCGTGAGACCCAGTACTTC CASSERGRETQYF TRBD1 TRBV6-4 many TRBJ2-5
TGCGCCAGCAGCCTAACTCCGGGCTACGAGCAGTACTTC CASSLTPGYEQYF - TRBV5-1 many TRBJ2-7
TGCGCCAGCAGCCATTTAGGAGGGGAGCTGTTTTTT CASSHLGGELFF - TRBV4-3 many TRBJ2-2
TGTGCCAGCAGCTTTTGGGGAGACACAGATACGCAGTATTTT CASSFWGDTDTQYF - TRBV5-8 many TRBJ2-3
TGCGCCAGCAGCCCCGTGGGGGGGTCGTCAGAGACCCAGTACTTC CASSPVGGSSETQYF TRBD2 TRBV5-1 many TRBJ2-5
TGTGCCAGCAGTGGGGGGGACAGGACGACTGAAGCTTTCTTT CASSGGDRTTEAFF TRBD1 TRBV2 - TRBJ1-1
TGTGCCAGCAGTTACGACCAAGGGGCTAACTATGGCTACACCTTC CASSYDQGANYGYTF - TRBV6-6 many TRBJ1-2
TGTGCCAGCAGCCCATCGTCTAGAGGTGGCTCCGGTACGCAGTATTTT CASSPSSRGGSGTQYF - TRBV4-2 many TRBJ2-3
TGTGCCAGCAGCCAAGTATTCGGGACAGGAAATCAGCCCCAGCATTTT CASSQVFGTGNQPQHF TRBD1 TRBV3-1 - TRBJ1-5
TGTGCCAGCAGCCCCCAGGGCGGGAGGCCCTACGAGCAGTACTTC CASSPQGGRPYEQYF TRBD2 TRBV9 many TRBJ2-7
TGCGCCAGCAGCCAAGACCCCGGGACTAGCGGCGAGCAGTACTTC CASSQDPGTSGEQYF TRBD2 TRBV4-1 many TRBJ2-7
TGTGCCAGTAGTATTAAATCAACTAATGAAAAACTGTTTTTT CASSIKSTNEKLFF - TRBV19 few TRBJ1-4
TGTGCCAGCAGCTTGGCCGACGGGGGTGAGACCCAGTACTTC CASSLADGGETQYF - TRBV5-8 many TRBJ2-5
TGTGCCAGCAGCTCCCCGACGGTTGCGGGTAATGAGCAGTTCTTC CASSSPTVAGNEQFF - TRBV11-3 - TRBJ2-1
TGCAGTGCTAGTTCTTTTGGTGACAGTAAGTTATTGGATACGCAGTATTTT CSASSFGDSKLLDTQYF - TRBV20-1 few TRBJ2-3
TGTGCCAGCAGGACCGGGACAGGGGCGTCCGGGGAGCTGTTTTTT CASRTGTGASGELFF TRBD1 TRBV7-3 many TRBJ2-2
TGTGCCAGCAGGGTAGGGACAACGAACACCGGGGAGCTGTTTTTT CASRVGTTNTGELFF - TRBV5-4 - TRBJ2-2
TGTGCCAGCTCACCGGGGGAGACCCAGTACTTC CASSPGETQYF - TRBV18 few TRBJ2-5
TGTGCCAGCAGTGAGGGTTGGAGGGCAGAGACCCAGTACTTC CASSEGWRAETQYF - TRBV6-1 many TRBJ2-5
TGTGCCAGCTCACCGGGACTGAACTATGGCTACACCTTC CASSPGLNYGYTF - TRBV18 once TRBJ1-2
TGTGCCAGCTCAGATCAGGGGAACTCCTACGAGCAGTACTTC CASSDQGNSYEQYF - TRBV18 - TRBJ2-7
TGTGCCAGCAGCCAAGTGTCTAGGCGGTCCCGCTCCTACGAGCAGTACTTC CASSQVSRRSRSYEQYF - TRBV14 many TRBJ2-7
TGTGCCAGCAGCCAACCTAACAATGAGCAGTTCTTC CASSQPNNEQFF - TRBV7-6 many TRBJ2-1
TGTGCCAGCAGCCATCCAGGACAGGGGGTCGAGCAGTACTTC CASSHPGQGVEQYF TRBD1 TRBV7-6 many TRBJ2-7
TGCGCCAGCAGCGGAGGCAGGCCCACCGGGGAGCTGTTTTTT CASSGGRPTGELFF - TRBV5-1 many TRBJ2-2
TGTGCCACCAGTGATTCAAATTCAGGGGTAGACTATGGCTACACCTTC CATSDSNSGVDYGYTF - TRBV24-1 many TRBJ1-2
TGTGCCATCAGTGAGACCGGGCAGGGGGACTACGAGCAGTACTTC CAISETGQGDYEQYF TRBD1 TRBV10-3 - TRBJ2-7
TGCGCCAGCAGCTTGGATCTGCCGAGCTCCTACAATGAGCAGTTCTTC CASSLDLPSSYNEQFF - TRBV5-1 many TRBJ2-1
TGTGCCAGCAACCCGGGCCCTCCAGATACGCAGTATTTT CASNPGPPDTQYF - TRBV12-3/TRBV12-4 many TRBJ2-3
TGTGCCAGCAGCCTAGGTACAGGGATGATCTACGAGCAGCACTTC CASSLGTGMIYEQHF - TRBV11-2 - TRBJ2-7
TGTGCCAGCAGTTTAGGGCCGCACTCCTACAAGCAGTACTTC CASSLGPHSYKQYF - TRBV28 - TRBJ2-7
TGCAGTGCTATTCGGGACGGAACTAACTATGGCTACACCTTC CSAIRDGTNYGYTF - TRBV20-1 few TRBJ1-2
TGCAGTGCTAGAGATCGGCGGACCTATGGCTACACCTTC CSARDRRTYGYTF - TRBV20-1 many TRBJ1-2
TGTGCCAGCAGCTTACTCGGGGGGGGGCCTGTGTCGGAGACCCAGTACTTC CASSLLGGGPVSETQYF TRBD2 TRBV6-2/TRBV6-3 many TRBJ2-5
TGTGCCAGTAGTGACACCGGGACAGGGCTTGGTGGGGCCAACGTCCTGACTTTC CASSDTGTGLGGANVLTF TRBD1 TRBV19 many TRBJ2-6
TGTGCCAGCAGCGTAGGGCAGGGAATAAATGAAAAACTGTTTTTT CASSVGQGINEKLFF - TRBV9 many TRBJ1-4
TGTGCCAGCAGCAGCGCAGGGGAAGAAGAGACCCAGTACTTC CASSSAGEEETQYF - TRBV27 many TRBJ2-5
TGTGCCAGCACCTTCGCGGGGGGGGGACCCTATGGCTACACCTTC CASTFAGGGPYGYTF - TRBV27 - TRBJ1-2
TGTGCCAGCAGTCGTGGACTAGCCGGGGATACGCAGTATTTT CASSRGLAGDTQYF TRBD2 TRBV7-9 many TRBJ2-3
TGTGCCTGGAGCCTCCAGGATGAAAAACTGTTTTTT CAWSLQDEKLFF - TRBV30 many TRBJ1-4
TGTGCCAGCAGCTTGGGACAGGGGAGCTCTGGAAACACCATATATTTT CASSLGQGSSGNTIYF TRBD1 TRBV5-5 many TRBJ1-3
TGTGCCAGCAGTTTGCGGGTGAGAAGTCCTAATGAAAAACTGTTTTTT CASSLRVRSPNEKLFF - TRBV28 few TRBJ1-4
TGTGCCAGCTCACCACCGATGATCGATGAGCAGTTCTTC CASSPPMIDEQFF - TRBV18 - TRBJ2-1
TGCGCCAGCAGTAGGGGTTGGCGGGAGACCCAGTACTTC CASSRGWRETQYF - TRBV9 - TRBJ2-5
TGTGCTAGTCCGGGACTAGCGGGAGGGCCGTGCACCGGGGAGCTGTTTTTT CASPGLAGGPCTGELFF TRBD2 TRBV7-7 many TRBJ2-2
TGTGCCAGCAGCCAAGAAGCGACTAGCGGGAGGGCCGGGGAGCTGTTTTTT CASSQEATSGRAGELFF TRBD2 TRBV4-2 - TRBJ2-2
TGTGCCAGCAGTTTAGGGGCACCTACCAGGGGGAGTAAACTAAAATTT CASSLGAPTRGSKLKF TRBD1 TRBV12-3/TRBV12-4 - TRBJ1-4
TGTGCCAGCAGCGGACCCGGGTCCTACGAGCAGTACTTC CASSGPGSYEQYF - TRBV28 few TRBJ2-7